A selection of T cell receptor beta chains follows, all from one sample in a study of blood T cell repertoires in COVID-19. Only in-frame clones appear in the TCRdb table, and some are missing; sequencing was by immunoSEQ multiplex PCR. The sample has some 75,000 clones; roughly four fifths are singletons. Material for sequencing was peripheral blood. These TCRs come from an elderly woman with active or convalescent COVID-19. The CDR3 runs from the conserved cysteine through the conserved F or W. D genes are given only for firm matches. Expanded clones are given a class, and other clones once, few, many or no size at all.

clone_size	v_call	j_call	d_call	cdr3_nt	cdr3_aa
-	TRBV10-3	TRBJ2-5	-	TGTGCCATCAGTGATCTGGCCAGGGACCAAGAGACCCAGTACTTC	CAISDLARDQETQYF
-	TRBV7-2	TRBJ2-4	-	TGTGCCAGCAGCTTAGAGTCAATCCGGGGCCCGGAGGGTCTCCAGTACTTC	CASSLESIRGPEGLQYF
-	TRBV5-4	TRBJ2-3	-	TGTGCCAGCAGCTTGGTCCCTGGGGGGCAGGGCGGGGGTACGCAGTATTTT	CASSLVPGGQGGGTQYF
once	TRBV25-1	TRBJ2-2	TRBD1	TGTGCCAGCAGTGCCAAGGACAGGGGGCGCTTCACCGGGGAGCTGTTTTTT	CASSAKDRGRFTGELFF
few	TRBV27	TRBJ2-6	TRBD1	TGTGCCAGCAGAAAGACAGGGAGCTCTGGGGCCAACGTCCTGACTTTC	CASRKTGSSGANVLTF
-	TRBV30	TRBJ1-3	-	TGTGCCTGGACCATTAGTTCTGGAAACACCATATATTTT	CAWTISSGNTIYF
-	TRBV21-1	TRBJ1-3	-	TGTGCCATCACAGGGTATTCTGGAAACACCATATATTTT	CAITGYSGNTIYF
-	TRBV9	TRBJ2-3	TRBD2	TGTGCCAGCAGCGGTAGCGGGGGGGCCGGGGATACGCAGTATTTT	CASSGSGGAGDTQYF
-	TRBV11-3	TRBJ1-2	TRBD1	TGTGCCAGCAGCCTCGGCCGGGACAGGGGGGATAAGGGTAACTATGGCTACACCTTC	CASSLGRDRGDKGNYGYTF
-	TRBV5-6	TRBJ1-2	-	TGTGCCAGCAGCTTGGAGTATGGATTAACAGGGGGCTACACCTTC	CASSLEYGLTGGYTF
-	TRBV5-1	TRBJ1-1	TRBD1	TGCGCCAGCAGCTTCGGGACAGGAGGTGAAGCTTTCTTT	CASSFGTGGEAFF
-	TRBV7-9	TRBJ2-5	TRBD2	TGTGCCAGCAGCCAAGGGACTAGCGGGGTACTCCAAGAGACCCAGTACTTC	CASSQGTSGVLQETQYF
-	TRBV28	TRBJ1-1	-	TGTGCCAGCGGGGAGCTGGTCGCTTTCTTT	CASGELVAFF
-	TRBV7-2	TRBJ2-7	TRBD1	TGTGCCAGCAGCCCCTTTGGGACAGGGGAGTACGAGCAGTACTTC	CASSPFGTGEYEQYF
once	TRBV2	TRBJ2-5	-	TGTGCCGTCCAGAGACTCTTCCAAGAGACCCAGTACTTC	CAVQRLFQETQYF
-	TRBV21-1	TRBJ2-1	-	TGTGCCAGCAGCAAGGGGAGGGATGAGCAGTTCTTC	CASSKGRDEQFF
-	TRBV28	TRBJ2-3	-	TGTGCCAGCAGAGGGAGGACAGATACGCAGTATTTT	CASRGRTDTQYF
once	TRBV5-4	TRBJ1-1	TRBD1	TGTGCCAGCAGCATAAACAGACAGGGCACTGAAGCTTTCTTT	CASSINRQGTEAFF
-	TRBV7-8	TRBJ2-3	-	TGTGCCAGCAGCATGACGACTAGCACAGATACGCAGTATTTT	CASSMTTSTDTQYF
-	TRBV11-3	TRBJ2-3	TRBD2	TGTGCCAGCGGGCCCCGGCGGGGGGCCTCGGATACGCAGTATTTT	CASGPRRGASDTQYF
many	TRBV14	TRBJ1-2	-	TGTGCCAGCAGCCAAGACAGGTGGAACTATGGCTACACCTTC	CASSQDRWNYGYTF
-	TRBV19	TRBJ2-2	-	TGTGCCAGTAGTATTAGTCGAGGATTGACCGGGGAGCTGTTTTTT	CASSISRGLTGELFF
-	TRBV25-1	TRBJ1-3	-	TGTGCCAGCAGTGACTCCTACGAAGCTGGAAACACCATATATTTT	CASSDSYEAGNTIYF
-	TRBV30	TRBJ1-5	-	TGTGCCTGGAATACCGGGGTAGGCAATCAGCCCCAGCATTTT	CAWNTGVGNQPQHF
-	TRBV24-1	TRBJ1-4	-	TGTGCCACCAGTTCGGGAGGGGCGGATGAAAAACTGTTTTTT	CATSSGGADEKLFF
-	TRBV28	TRBJ2-2	-	TGTGCCAGCAGTTTCGCCGGTCGCCTAAACACCGGGGAGCTGTTTTTT	CASSFAGRLNTGELFF
-	TRBV24-1	TRBJ2-1	TRBD2	TGTGCCACCAGTGATTCGGCTAGCGGGGGGGACAATGAGCAGTTCTTC	CATSDSASGGDNEQFF
-	TRBV5-1	TRBJ1-5	TRBD1	TGCGCCAGCAGCTGGGGACAGGGAAGCAATCAGCCCCAGCATTTT	CASSWGQGSNQPQHF
-	TRBV3-1/TRBV3-2	TRBJ2-1	-	TGTGCCAGCAGCCCCCGCCGCGCAGGTAACAATGAGCAGTTCTTC	CASSPRRAGNNEQFF
-	TRBV29-1	TRBJ2-2	-	TGCAGCGTTGAAGCTCGGAGCACCGGGGAGCTGTTTTTT	CSVEARSTGELFF
-	TRBV28	TRBJ1-5	TRBD1	TGTGCCAGCAGCTTACAGGGGGCAGGCAATCAGCCCCAGCATTTT	CASSLQGAGNQPQHF
-	TRBV15	TRBJ2-1	TRBD2	TGTGCCACCAGCAGAGTTAGCGGGGCGGGGCAGTTCTTC	CATSRVSGAGQFF
once	TRBV6-2/TRBV6-3	TRBJ2-5	TRBD1	TGTGCCAGCAGTCCCGGGACAGGGGGAACGGGGGAGACCCAGTACTTC	CASSPGTGGTGETQYF
-	TRBV5-6	TRBJ1-6	-	TGTGCCAGCAGCTTGGCGGGATCCGGTTCACCCCTCCACTTT	CASSLAGSGSPLHF
-	TRBV4-1	TRBJ2-2	-	TGCGCCAGCAGCCAAGTCTCCCTAGTGAACACCGGGGAGCTGTTTTTT	CASSQVSLVNTGELFF
-	TRBV5-1	TRBJ2-7	TRBD2	TGCGCCAGCAGCTGGACTAGCGGGGGGGCCTACGAGCAGTACTTC	CASSWTSGGAYEQYF
-	TRBV4-1	TRBJ2-1	TRBD2	TGCGCCAGCAGCCAAGGGGCGGGACTAGCGCATGAGCAGTTCTTC	CASSQGAGLAHEQFF
-	TRBV28	TRBJ1-2	-	TGTGCCAGCAGTTTATCGTTCGGGGAAGGCTACACCTTC	CASSLSFGEGYTF
-	TRBV5-4	TRBJ2-7	-	TGTGCCAGCAGCCCTACCGGGACTGCCACCTACGAGCAGTACTTC	CASSPTGTATYEQYF
-	TRBV7-9	TRBJ1-6	-	TGTGCCAGCAGCCAAGACAGTAATTCACCCCTCCACTTT	CASSQDSNSPLHF
-	TRBV7-6	TRBJ2-3	-	TGTGCCAGCAGCCACCGACTGCAGGGGACAGATACGCAGTATTTT	CASSHRLQGTDTQYF
few	TRBV5-6	TRBJ2-5	-	TGTGCCAGCAGCTTCTTAGAGACCCAGTACTTC	CASSFLETQYF